These 13 T cell receptor beta chains were sequenced from one sample in a study of pediatric ulcerative colitis. During colonoscopy, one to two rectal pinch biopsies were collected. TCRdb's copy holds only in-frame clones and misses some; the assay was immunoSEQ multiplex PCR. Here the sample spans some 50,000 clones, 78% being singletons. The sample was gut tissue. The receptors come from a girl aged 10 to 17 with moderate ulcerative colitis.

This clone has more than one count but fewer than ten. V gene TRBV19 combines with J gene TRBJ1-2; no clear D. The CDR3 length is 15 residues. The V gene's germline CDR1 is LNHDA and CDR2 SQIVND (reference sequence). V was clipped by 5 bases and J by 5 bases, with 18 bases between them. This CDR3 reads CASSPELGPRYGYTF. CDR3 nucleotides: TGTGCCAGTAGTCCCGAACTTGGACCCCGATATGGCTACACCTTC.

J is TRBJ2-7 and V is TRBV6-5; D may correspond to TRBD1 or TRBD2 (5 bases each). The germline CDR1 and CDR2 sequences are MNHEY and SVGAGI. This CDR3 contains 14 residues. The V end lost 0 bases, the J end lost 4 bases, and 10 bases lay between the germline ends. CDR3 amino acids: CASSYSQGRYEQYF. CDR3 bases: TGTGCCAGCAGTTACTCTCAGGGACGGTACGAGCAGTACTTC.

Concerning this clone itself: Other DNA sequences within the sample encode an identical CDR3. The chain uses TRBV7-9 and TRBJ1-1; the D gene is possibly TRBD1 (6 bases). The CDR3 totals 14 residues. Germline values: CDR1 SEHNR, CDR2 FQNEAQ (reference sequence). V was trimmed by 0 bases and J by 4 bases, leaving 9 bases between them. CDR3 nucleotides: TGTGCCAGCAGCTTAGCGGGGGCAGGCACTGAAGCTTTCTTT. This translates into CASSLAGAGTEAFF.

This clone was seen only a few times. The chain is built from TRBV11-2 and TRBJ1-1, with D maybe TRBD1 (5 bases). The CDR3 covers 15 residues. V was shortened by 3 bases and J by 5 bases, with 16 bases between the two germline ends. Germline loops: CDR1 SGHAT, CDR2 FQNNGV. The DNA for the CDR3 is TGTGCCAGCAGCTTCCATTGGGGGGGTGTAACTGAAGCTTTCTTT. This translates into CASSFHWGGVTEAFF.

The chain couples TRBV5-1 to TRBJ2-1, with 12 bases matching TRBD2. The CDR3 loop spans 17 amino acids. Germline CDR1 reads SGHRS; CDR2 reads YFSETQ. The trim removed 0 bases at V and 6 bases at J, leaving 7 bases unmatched. The CDR3 DNA is TGCGCCAGCAGCTTGGAGCCTAGCGGGAGGGCCGGCAATGAGCAGTTCTTC. Amino acids: CASSLEPSGRAGNEQFF.

The V gene is TRBV7-9, the J gene TRBJ2-7; TRBD1 agrees at 7 bases. Germline-derived CDR1 and CDR2 are SEHNR and FQNEAQ (reference sequence). V shed 8 bases, J shed 3 bases, and the junction held 4 bases outside the gene matches. The CDR3 length is 12 residues. The CDR3 DNA reads as TGTGCCAGCGGGACAGCCCTCTACGAGCAGTACTTC. Protein: CASGTALYEQYF. Full variable domain (rest looked up from reference TRBV7-9 and TRBJ2-7): DTGVSQNPRHKITKRGQNVTFRCDPISEHNRLYWYRQTLGQGPEFLTYFQNEAQLEKSRLLSDRFSAERPKGSFSTLEIQRTEQGDSAMYLCASGTALYEQYFGPGTRLTVT.

This clone appeared once. V usage is TRBV15 and J usage is TRBJ2-7, with TRBD2 matching over 10 bases. With V trimmed by 4 bases and J by 2 bases, 14 bases remained unmatched. The CDR3 has 18 residues. CDR1 and CDR2 from the germline V gene are LNHNV and YYDKDF (reference sequence). For the CDR3, the DNA is TGTGCCACCAGCAAGTTAGTTCCGGGACTAGCGACTGCCTACGAGCAGTACTTC. Protein product: CATSKLVPGLATAYEQYF.

This clone appeared a few times. The V gene is TRBV5-6, the J gene TRBJ2-7; no firm D call. This CDR3 spans 15 amino acids. V shed 0 bases and J shed 3 bases, with 13 bases lying between them. Germline V gives CDR1 SGHDT, CDR2 YYEEEE. DNA for the CDR3: TGTGCCAGCAGCTTGGGTTTGTCCCCGGGCTACGAGCAGTACTTC. It codes for CASSLGLSPGYEQYF.

This chain connects TRBV6-1 to TRBJ1-4; D may be TRBD1 (5 bases). Trimming removed 1 base from V and 1 base from J, with 10 bases in between. CDR1 and CDR2 from the germline V gene are MNHNS and SASEGT. The CDR3 loop spans 16 amino acids. The CDR3 loop is CASSEEGSGTNEKLFF. Here the CDR3 DNA reads TGTGCCAGCAGTGAAGAGGGGTCGGGAACTAATGAAAAACTGTTTTTT.

V gene TRBV11-1 combines with J gene TRBJ2-1, with D perhaps matching TRBD1 (5 bases). From germline, CDR1 is SGHAT and CDR2 FQDESV (reference sequence). V lost 2 bases and J lost 9, with 20 bases in between. The CDR3 is 16 residues long. CDR3 sequence reads: CASSLKVGAGWGEQFF. In DNA form, the CDR3 reads TGTGCCAGCAGCTTAAAAGTTGGGGCAGGGTGGGGTGAGCAGTTCTTC.

This chain links TRBV19 with TRBJ1-2; no reliable D call. This CDR3 is 14 amino acids long. The V gene lost 4 bases and the J gene lost 5 bases, with 14 bases spanning the gap. The V gene's germline CDR1 is LNHDA and CDR2 SQIVND (reference sequence). The CDR3 sequence is CASSTLTIQYGYTF. The CDR3 DNA sequence: TGTGCCAGTAGTACACTCACGATCCAATATGGCTACACCTTC.

DNA of the CDR3: TGTGCCAGCAGCTTGGAGGGGGGCTCCTACAATGAGCAGTTCTTC. Protein sequence: CASSLEGGSYNEQFF. The genes are TRBV5-4 and TRBJ2-1, with D possibly called TRBD1 or TRBD2 (6 bases each). Germline V gives CDR1 SGHNT, CDR2 YYREEE (reference sequence). The CDR3 sequence is 15 residues long. Trimming stripped 0 bases from V and 0 bases from J, with 7 bases between. The full variable domain, with the rest looked up from reference TRBV5-4 and TRBJ2-1, is ETGVTQSPTHLIKTRGQQVTLRCSSQSGHNTVSWYQQALGQGPQFIFQYYREEENGRGNFPPRFSGLQFPNYSSELNVNALELDDSALYLCASSLEGGSYNEQFFGPGTRLTVL.

This chain connects TRBV5-1 to TRBJ2-5, with 7 bases identical to TRBD2. The trim removed 6 bases at V and 3 bases at J, leaving 2 bases unmatched. CDR1 is SGHRS, CDR2 YFSETQ, per germline. This CDR3 has 12 amino acids. Here the CDR3 reads CASTSGEETQYF. DNA of the CDR3: TGCGCCAGCACCAGCGGGGAAGAGACCCAGTACTTC.